The rows below give T cell receptor beta chains drawn from one sample of a study of cytomegalovirus exposure and HLA in healthy donors. Clones were sequenced by immunoSEQ multiplex PCR, and TCRdb holds only the in-frame ones, with some missing. The sample carries 200,000 to 300,000 clones, about 87% recorded once. Input material: PBMCs. These receptors originate from a man younger than 35 in good health and CMV-seronegative. Each CDR3 is given with its conserved first and last residue. The D gene is left open where the match is weak. Size values are once, few and many counts, or a class for expanded clones, and some rows have none.

abundance,v_gene,j_gene,d_gene,CDR3nt,CDR3aa
-,TRBV11-2,TRBJ1-1,-,TGTGCGAGCAATATCGGGAGGCAGGGGATGAACACTGAAGCTTTCTTT,CASNIGRQGMNTEAFF
-,TRBV19,TRBJ1-6,-,TGTGCCATACCGCACAGGGAGGGAAATTCACCCCTCCACTTT,CAIPHREGNSPLHF
-,TRBV19,TRBJ2-3,TRBD1,TGTGCCAGTAGTTCCGGGACAGGGGGCACAGATACGCAGTATTTT,CASSSGTGGTDTQYF
-,TRBV13,TRBJ2-7,TRBD2,TGTGCCAGCAGCTTTTGGCGGGGGGGCATGTACGAGCAGTACTTC,CASSFWRGGMYEQYF
-,TRBV27,TRBJ2-7,TRBD1,TGTGCCAGCAGCCCTCCTCGGAACAGGGGGCTTTACGAGCAGTACTTC,CASSPPRNRGLYEQYF
-,TRBV5-1,TRBJ1-5,-,TGCGCCAGCAGCCCGGGGGGGTATAGCAATCAGCCCCAGCATTTT,CASSPGGYSNQPQHF
-,TRBV7-6,TRBJ2-7,-,TGTGCCAGCAGTCTAACAGGTTTTTCGGCCTACGAGCAGTACTTC,CASSLTGFSAYEQYF
-,TRBV2,TRBJ2-1,TRBD2,TGTGCCAGCAGGGAGCGGGAGGGAACCTACAATGAGCAGTTCTTC,CASREREGTYNEQFF
-,TRBV30,TRBJ2-7,-,TGTGCCTGGACGGAGGAGGGGAGAGTAAACGAGCAGTACTTC,CAWTEEGRVNEQYF
-,TRBV9,TRBJ1-1,-,TGTGCCAGCAGCGTAGGTAGCGGTTGGGACACTGAAGCTTTCTTT,CASSVGSGWDTEAFF
-,TRBV7-8,TRBJ1-1,TRBD1,TGTGCCAGCAGCCCGACAGGGAGCACTGAAGCTTTCTTT,CASSPTGSTEAFF
once,TRBV29-1,TRBJ2-3,-,TGCAGCGTTGATTGGGGGGGCCGCACAGATACGCAGTATTTT,CSVDWGGRTDTQYF
-,TRBV13,TRBJ2-3,TRBD1,TGTGCCAGCAAGCCAGGGGGAACAGATACGCAGTATTTT,CASKPGGTDTQYF
-,TRBV5-1,TRBJ1-1,-,TGCGCCAGCAGCGGGAAACAGGGAGTGAACACTGAAGCTTTCTTT,CASSGKQGVNTEAFF
-,TRBV5-1,TRBJ1-2,-,TGCGCCAGCACCACCGCGCCCAGGGTTGGCTATGGCTACACCTTC,CASTTAPRVGYGYTF
once,TRBV5-1,TRBJ2-3,TRBD2,TGCGCCAGCAGCCCGACGACGACTAGCGGGAGGACAGATACGCAGTATTTT,CASSPTTTSGRTDTQYF
-,TRBV5-1,TRBJ1-2,-,TGCGCCAGCAGCTTGGCGGGACACCCGGCGAACTATGGCTACACCTTC,CASSLAGHPANYGYTF
-,TRBV7-9,TRBJ2-7,TRBD1,TGTGCCAGCAGCTTAGCGGCACGGGACAGGGGGTCTTACGAGCAGTACTTC,CASSLAARDRGSYEQYF
once,TRBV9,TRBJ2-3,-,TGTGCCAGCAGCGGAGACAGTCTCACAGATACGCAGTATTTT,CASSGDSLTDTQYF
-,TRBV10-1,TRBJ2-1,TRBD2,TGCGCCAGCAGTGAGGCTAGCGGGGGGATAAGTCAGTTCTTC,CASSEASGGISQFF
few,TRBV15,TRBJ1-5,-,TGTGCCACCAGCAGGCTAGATCAGCCCCAGCATTTT,CATSRLDQPQHF
-,TRBV30,TRBJ2-7,-,TGTGCCTGGAGTCCCGGGAACGAGCAGTACTTC,CAWSPGNEQYF
-,TRBV2,TRBJ1-1,-,TGTGCCAGCAGTGCCCTAATGAACACTGAAGCTTTCTTT,CASSALMNTEAFF
-,TRBV29-1,TRBJ2-1,-,TGCAGCGTGGAAATGCGACTTTCAACTGAGCAGTTCTTC,CSVEMRLSTEQFF
-,TRBV10-1,TRBJ2-1,TRBD1,TGCGCCAACGACAGGGACAATATTCTCTCCTACAATGAGCAGTTCTTC,CANDRDNILSYNEQFF
-,TRBV7-6,TRBJ1-5,-,TGTGCCAGCAGCCCAGTAAGCAATCAGCCCCAGCATTTT,CASSPVSNQPQHF
-,TRBV4-1,TRBJ1-3,TRBD1,TGCGCCAGCAGCCAAATCGCGGGACAGGACTCTGGAAACACCATATATTTT,CASSQIAGQDSGNTIYF
-,TRBV7-2,TRBJ2-7,TRBD2,TGTGCCAGCAGCCCGGGACTAGCGGGGTACGAGCAGTACTTC,CASSPGLAGYEQYF
-,TRBV5-1,TRBJ2-7,TRBD1,TGCGCCAGCAGCTTGCTGGGACAGGGGGCATCCTACGAGCAGTACTTC,CASSLLGQGASYEQYF
-,TRBV28,TRBJ2-3,TRBD1,TGTGCCAGCAGTTCGGGACAGGGTAGCGCAGATACGCAGTATTTT,CASSSGQGSADTQYF
-,TRBV27,TRBJ2-7,TRBD2,TGTGCCAGCAGTTCGACTAGCGGGAGGGATAAGTACGAGCAGTACTTC,CASSSTSGRDKYEQYF
-,TRBV7-2,TRBJ2-7,TRBD1,TGTGCCAGCAGCTTAAGCGGGACAGGGGCCGAGCAGTACTTC,CASSLSGTGAEQYF
-,TRBV5-6,TRBJ1-1,-,TGTGCCAGCAGCTTGGCCCGTCGGGACACTGAAGCTTTCTTT,CASSLARRDTEAFF
-,TRBV23-1,TRBJ1-6,-,TGCGCCAGCAGTCAATGGCCGTGGGTGGGAAGGGGTAGAACTCATTCACCCCTCCACTTT,CASSQWPWVGRGRTHSPLHF
-,TRBV2,TRBJ1-6,-,TGTGCCAGCAAAAAGGCGGTAGCATTTGATTCACCCCTCCACTTT,CASKKAVAFDSPLHF
once,TRBV9,TRBJ1-2,-,TGTGCCAGCAGTCCTCCCCTGGGGCGGCTCTATGGCTACACCTTC,CASSPPLGRLYGYTF
-,TRBV27,TRBJ1-6,-,TGTGCCAGCAGTTTTAGCGGCAGGGCGGCCCTCCACTTT,CASSFSGRAALHF
-,TRBV27,TRBJ2-7,-,TGTGCCAGCAGTTTAGGGCCTAAGTACGAGCAGTACTTC,CASSLGPKYEQYF
-,TRBV20-1,TRBJ2-1,-,TGCAGTGCTAGATCTGAGGAGCAGTTCTTC,CSARSEEQFF
-,TRBV4-1,TRBJ2-7,-,TGCGCCAGCAGCCAAGATAGTAGCGGCATTTACGAGCAGTACTTC,CASSQDSSGIYEQYF
-,TRBV5-1,TRBJ2-1,TRBD2,TGCGCCAGCAGTTTACCGGGGGGAATGATGGTTGAGCAGTTCTTC,CASSLPGGMMVEQFF
few,TRBV2,TRBJ1-6,-,TGTGCCAGCAGTGACCCCAGACGGGGTTCACCCCTCCACTTT,CASSDPRRGSPLHF
-,TRBV6-5,TRBJ2-3,-,TGTGCCAGCAGTTACGACAGCCTCCAGGCAGATACGCAGTATTTT,CASSYDSLQADTQYF
-,TRBV7-2,TRBJ2-7,TRBD2,TGTGCCAGCAGCTGGGGACTAGCGGGGAACTACGAGCAGTACTTC,CASSWGLAGNYEQYF
-,TRBV4-3,TRBJ2-2,-,TGCGCCAGCAGCCGCGTGACTACCACCGGGGAGCTGTTTTTT,CASSRVTTTGELFF
-,TRBV27,TRBJ2-7,-,TGTGCCAGCTCTAGGGGAAACGAGCAGTACTTC,CASSRGNEQYF
few,TRBV30,TRBJ2-3,-,TGTGCCTGGAGTGTTCCCAATACGCAGTATTTT,CAWSVPNTQYF
-,TRBV10-3,TRBJ2-7,-,TGTGCCATCAGTTTAGGGGGAGGGCTAAACGAGCAGTACTTC,CAISLGGGLNEQYF
once,TRBV11-2,TRBJ1-2,-,TGTGCCAGCAGCTTCGAACAGCCTACTTGGTCCTATGGCTACACCTTC,CASSFEQPTWSYGYTF
-,TRBV14,TRBJ2-7,-,TGTGCCAGCAGCCAAGTTCGGGGCTACGAGCAGTACTTC,CASSQVRGYEQYF
few,TRBV18,TRBJ1-2,-,TGTGCCAGCTCACCGAGGGCATCCGCTAACTATGGCTACACCTTC,CASSPRASANYGYTF
-,TRBV19,TRBJ2-7,TRBD1,TGTGCCAGTAGTCGCGACAGGGTACCCTACGAGCAGTACTTC,CASSRDRVPYEQYF
-,TRBV27,TRBJ1-6,-,TGTGCCAGCAGTACGACAGACCGGAATTCACCCCTCCACTTT,CASSTTDRNSPLHF